The sequence of this TCR beta chain was determined in a study of vaccination and CD4 T cells after COVID-19. The CDR3 spans 16 residues. Trimming cost V 3 bases and J 0 bases, with 11 bases left between them. The germline V gene has CDR1 SGHTA and CDR2 FQGNSA. Treatment denoted: roughly 11-day PBMC culture with coronavirus spike peptide pools or control peptides (ViraFEST assay). Cultured CD4+ T cells had their DNA profiled by the Oncomine TCR Beta short-read assay. TCRdb re-called the PCR reads through MiXCR, storing one row per CDR3 protein. The sample yields about 18,000 distinct CDR3 sequences, 59% seen once. Comments on this clonotype: The antigen remains unidentified.

The specimen was CD4+ T cells from blood, cultured in vitro, collected after SARS-CoV-2 vaccination. This receptor was identified in a human donor who had recovered from COVID-19. J is TRBJ2-2 and V is TRBV7-2, with D unresolved. CDR3 amino acids: CASSFNSVANTGELFF. The CDR3 nucleotides are TGTGCCAGCAGCTTTAACTCCGTCGCGAACACCGGGGAGCTGTTTTTT.